This passage covers 12 T cell receptor beta chains from one sample sequenced in a study of T cells in tuberculosis. The sample's time point: new active TB diagnosis, blood taken before or within 7 days of starting treatment. The protocol was immunoSEQ multiplex PCR, while the TCRdb copy is restricted to in-frame clones and leaves out a portion. The sample includes tens of thousands of clones, approximately 86% seen only once; the top ten take more than 12%. The sequencing used PBMCs, collected at tuberculosis diagnosis. These receptors all come from an adult with tuberculosis.

The V call is TRBV5-6, the J call TRBJ1-2; D may be TRBD1 (5 bases). V lost 3 bases to trimming and J lost 4 bases, with 16 bases between them. Germline values: CDR1 SGHDT, CDR2 YYEEEE. CDR3 length: 15 residues. This CDR3 is CASSYRRERGYGYTF. CDR3 sequence (DNA): TGTGCCAGCAGCTACCGCAGGGAAAGAGGCTATGGCTACACCTTC. Full variable domain (remainder filled in from reference TRBV5-6 and TRBJ1-2): DAGVTQSPTHLIKTRGQQVTLRCSPKSGHDTVSWYQQALGQGPQFIFQYYEEEERQRGNFPDRFSGHQFPNYSSELNVNALLLGDSALYLCASSYRRERGYGYTFGSGTRLTVV.

J is TRBJ1-5 and V is TRBV28; D gene unclear. CDR3 size: 13 residues. The ends were cut back, 10 bases at V and 2 bases at J, with 12 bases in the middle. The germline CDR1 and CDR2 sequences are MDHEN and SYDVKM. The CDR3 DNA is TGTGCCACCAGATCCCCTGGCAATCAGCCCCAGCATTTT. This translates into CATRSPGNQPQHF.

V is TRBV9 and J is TRBJ1-2; weak D call: TRBD1 (6 bases). This CDR3 is built from 16 residues. With 3 bases removed from V and 5 bases from J, the gap between germline ends came to 20 bases. CDR1 SGDLS and CDR2 YYNGEE come from the germline V gene. The DNA for the CDR3 is TGTGCCAGCAGCGACCCCCGCGGGGGCTCCATTTATGGCTACACCTTC. It translates to CASSDPRGGSIYGYTF.

This sequence joins TRBV21-1 and TRBJ2-2; the table's D call of TRBD2 was not tested on the DNA. TRBV21-1 is designated a pseudogene. This CDR3 has 17 residues. The CDR3 protein is CASRNPQVGLNTGELFF. CDR3 DNA sequence: TGTGCCAGCAGGAACCCTCAGGTGGGACTCAACACCGGGGAGCTGTTTTTT.

The genes are TRBV30 and TRBJ2-1; D is unclear. CDR1 GTSNPN and CDR2 SVGIG come from the germline V gene (reference sequence). This CDR3 has 13 residues. Trimming shortened V by 5 bases and J by 1 base, and 9 bases separated the two germline ends. CDR3 in DNA: TGTGCCTGGGACTGGAGTTCCTACAATGAGCAGTTCTTC. As protein: CAWDWSSYNEQFF.

The chain joins TRBV11-3 to TRBJ2-2; no clear D. The CDR3 loop spans 13 amino acids. V was pared by 5 bases and J by 5 bases, with 9 bases between. Looked up from germline, CDR1 is SGHNT and CDR2 is YENEEA. CDR3 sequence (DNA): TGTGCCAGCAGCCTAATGGAGACCGGGGAGCTGTTTTTT. Translating it yields CASSLMETGELFF.

The J gene is TRBJ1-2, the V gene TRBV4-1; D remains unclear. The germline V gene encodes CDR1 MGHRA and CDR2 YSYEKL. Trimming pared 0 bases from V and 5 bases from J, leaving 10 bases between. The CDR3 consists of 14 residues. The CDR3 DNA follows: TGCGCCAGCAGCCAAGACGGCGGCCGTTATGGCTACACCTTC. Protein sequence: CASSQDGGRYGYTF.

This clone occurred a few times. The V and J genes are TRBV30 and TRBJ1-1; D not certain. CDR1 and CDR2 from the germline V gene are GTSNPN and SVGIG (reference sequence). The ends were cut back, 5 bases at V and 1 base at J, with 11 bases in the middle. This CDR3 is 13 amino acids long. The CDR3 sequence is CAWYSYRNTEAFF. In DNA form, the CDR3 reads TGTGCCTGGTACTCCTACAGGAACACTGAAGCTTTCTTT.

The chain recombines TRBV9 with TRBJ1-2; 10 bases agree with TRBD1. Germline CDR1 SGDLS, CDR2 YYNGEE. V was pared by 2 bases and J by 6 bases, with 1 base of the junction left unmatched. There are 13 residues in the CDR3. In nucleotides, the CDR3 is TGTGCCAGCAGCGTCGGGACAGGGGATGGCTACACCTTC. Its translation: CASSVGTGDGYTF.

V and J are TRBV18 and TRBJ2-7, with D tentatively TRBD1 (6 bases). The CDR3 consists of 13 residues. V was pared by 4 bases and J by 5 bases, with 12 bases between. CDR1 is KGHSH and CDR2 is LQKENI in the germline V gene. The CDR3 DNA follows: TGTGCCAGCTCACTCGGACAGAGCGACGAGCAGTACTTC. Translated, it gives CASSLGQSDEQYF.

This clone occurred once. The rearrangement links TRBV7-2 to TRBJ2-1, with D maybe TRBD1 (6 bases). CDR3 length: 17 residues. Germline CDR1 and CDR2: SGHTA and FQGNSA. The germline V and J ends were trimmed by 5 bases and 1 base, with 18 bases remaining between them. CDR3 sequence: CASSPRGRGTSYNEQFF. As DNA, the CDR3 is TGTGCCAGCAGCCCTCGTGGCAGGGGAACATCCTACAATGAGCAGTTCTTC.

The chain links TRBV6-5 to TRBJ1-5; 10 bases are shared with TRBD1. CDR1 MNHEY and CDR2 SVGAGI come from the germline V gene. The V and J ends lost 6 bases and 6 bases, in that order; junction bases with no gene match: 8. The CDR3 has 15 amino acids. The CDR3 sequence is CASSLGQGFRQPQHF. For the CDR3, the DNA is TGTGCCAGCAGCCTGGGACAGGGGTTTCGTCAGCCCCAGCATTTT.